This T cell receptor beta chain was identified during a study of blood T cell repertoires in COVID-19. Study-wide background: The United States, Italy and Spain supplied acute and convalescent COVID-19 samples. PBMCs, B-cell-depleted T cells, or T cells provided the cDNA or gDNA that made up the material.

The CDR3 extends over 12 amino acids. The V and J ends lost 4 bases and 2 bases respectively, with 5 bases between them. CDR1 is SGDLS and CDR2 is YYNGEE in the germline V gene. As processed by the authors: It was from reference gene primer amplification that nucleated cell counts were estimated. This table comes from immunoSEQ multiplex PCR, and its TCRdb copy is limited to in-frame clones, with some not included. For V, J and clone size, that table is used; D and trimming come from the DNA. The repertoire holds 100,000 to 120,000 clones, with about 80% as singletons. This sequence originates from an elderly woman with acute or convalescent COVID-19. This chain uses TRBV9 with TRBJ2-3; D is uncertain. Material for sequencing was peripheral blood. The CDR3 loop reads CASSSHTDTQYF. CDR3 DNA: TGTGCCAGCAGCTCCCACACAGATACGCAGTATTTT.